This T cell receptor (beta chain) was captured in a study of T cell repertoires in cytomegalovirus infection. Regarding the study as a whole: HLA-C-restricted CMV clonotypes gave the most frequent clonotype in two of eight donors. Cumulative frequency of public TCR beta families picked out carriers of CMV plus the relevant HLA.

TCRdb fed the reads into MiXCR, producing one record per CDR3 protein. This sample yields a few hundred thousand distinct CDR3 sequences, of which more than 9% are seen a single time; about 4.5% belongs to the top ten. V shed 5 bases and J shed 4 bases, with 12 bases lying between them. The CDR3 runs to 14 residues. Germline-derived CDR1 and CDR2 are SGHTA and FQGNSA. The sample holds a few counts of this clonotype. Its antigen is unknown. The sequence was collected from a human donor in good health (CMV status not recorded). Some clones in this sample may be carry-over from other donors' samples. The sequenced sample consisted of PBMCs. The rearrangement uses TRBV7-2 and TRBJ2-1; D uncertain. CDR3: CASSPRRFYNEQFF. CDR3 coding DNA: TGTGCCAGCAGCCCCCGACGGTTTTACAATGAGCAGTTCTTC.